These T cell receptor beta chains were read from a single sample in a study of T cell responses to AZD1222 COVID-19 vaccine. Measured with immunoSEQ multiplex PCR; TCRdb has only the in-frame clones, and not every one. The top ten hold 20% of the sample, which has over 70,000 clones, 75% to 90% seen once. This specimen was peripheral blood, taken on day 0 of AZD1222 vaccination. These receptors all stem from an adult in good health. The CDR3 runs from the conserved cysteine through the conserved F or W. The D gene is left open where the match is weak. Clone size appears in some rows only: once, few, many, or a class for an expanded clone.

j_call clone_size v_call d_call cdr3_nt cdr3_aa
TRBJ1-1 NA TRBV11-3 TRBD1 TGTGCCAGCAGCCCTGGGACAGGGGATTGGGGTGAAGCTTTCTTT CASSPGTGDWGEAFF
TRBJ1-1 NA TRBV30 NA TGTGCCTGGGGACAGTCTAACACTGAAGCTTTCTTT CAWGQSNTEAFF
TRBJ1-6 NA TRBV30 TRBD1 TGTGCCTGGAGTAACAGGGGAGATTCACCCCTCCACTTT CAWSNRGDSPLHF
TRBJ2-2 NA TRBV5-1 NA TGCGCCAGCACCGGACAGCCCGCCGGTGGCGGGGAGCTGTTTTTT CASTGQPAGGGELFF
TRBJ1-3 few TRBV30 TRBD1 TGTGCCTGGAGGCGGGACAGAGGGCTCCGCGGCACCATATATTTT CAWRRDRGLRGTIYF
TRBJ1-2 NA TRBV19 NA TGTGCCATCAGGGGTGCGGACTATGGCTACACCTTC CAIRGADYGYTF
TRBJ1-1 once TRBV7-2 NA TGTGCCAGCAGCCCCTACCTCAAGAACACTGAAGCTTTCTTT CASSPYLKNTEAFF
TRBJ2-5 NA TRBV18 NA TGTGCCAGCTCACCCGGGGCCGTGGAAGAGACCCAGTACTTC CASSPGAVEETQYF
TRBJ1-1 NA TRBV12-3/TRBV12-4 NA TGTGCCAGCACTGTTGGCATGAACACTGAAGCTTTCTTT CASTVGMNTEAFF
TRBJ2-1 NA TRBV27 TRBD2 TGTGCCAGCAGTTTTAGAACAGCGGGGGGGCACAATGAGCAGTTCTTC CASSFRTAGGHNEQFF
TRBJ1-1 NA TRBV27 TRBD1 TGTGCCAGCAGAGACAGGGCCCGGGACACTGAAGCTTTCTTT CASRDRARDTEAFF
TRBJ2-2 NA TRBV3-1/TRBV3-2 NA TGTGCCAGCAGCCAAATTTCCAGGAACACCGGGGAGCTGTTTTTT CASSQISRNTGELFF
TRBJ2-3 NA TRBV5-1 TRBD2 TGCGCCAGCAGCTTGTCCACTAGCGGATTCACAGATACGCAGTATTTT CASSLSTSGFTDTQYF
TRBJ1-5 NA TRBV10-3 NA TGTGCCATCAGTGTCGAGGGGCCTGGGAGCAATCAGCCCCAGCATTTT CAISVEGPGSNQPQHF
TRBJ1-2 NA TRBV9 NA TGTGCCAGCAGCACGAACCAGCAGGCCGGCTACACCTTC CASSTNQQAGYTF
TRBJ2-7 once TRBV6-6 NA TGTGCCAGCAGTTTTCCGGGGGACTCCTACGAGCAGTACTTC CASSFPGDSYEQYF
TRBJ1-2 NA TRBV9 TRBD1 TGTGCCAGCAGTAAAATTGGACAGGGAGGGGATGGCTACACCTTC CASSKIGQGGDGYTF
TRBJ1-6 few TRBV18 NA TGTGCCAGCTGGACGGGGGGGCAAGATAATTCACCCCTCCACTTT CASWTGGQDNSPLHF
TRBJ1-3 NA TRBV6-5 TRBD1 TGTGCCAGCAGTCTCCAGGGGGCCTCTGGAAACACCATATATTTT CASSLQGASGNTIYF
TRBJ2-7 NA TRBV7-9 NA TGTGCCAGCAGCTTAGCAAGGGCAGGGGAAGAGCAGTACTTC CASSLARAGEEQYF
TRBJ1-5 NA TRBV4-1 TRBD1 TGCGCCAGCAGCCAAGATTCGGGGACAGAAGTTCGGCAGCCCCAGCATTTT CASSQDSGTEVRQPQHF
TRBJ1-2 NA TRBV19 NA TGTGCCAGTAGTATCACAGGCATCCAGGAGGGCTACACCTTC CASSITGIQEGYTF
TRBJ2-1 NA TRBV19 TRBD2 TGTGCCAGTAGTATAGGACTAGCGGTTTACAATGAGCAGTTCTTC CASSIGLAVYNEQFF
TRBJ2-5 NA TRBV5-1 NA TGCGCCAGCAGCTTGCCCTTACGCGGGACATTGGGGGAGACCCAGTACTTC CASSLPLRGTLGETQYF
TRBJ2-6 NA TRBV27 NA TGTGCCAGCAGTAATACTCCAGGGTCTGCTGGGGCCAACGTCCTGACTTTC CASSNTPGSAGANVLTF
TRBJ2-2 NA TRBV2 NA TGTGCCAGCACTAGAGGCCGTACCGGGGAGCTGTTTTTT CASTRGRTGELFF
TRBJ2-7 few TRBV7-8 TRBD1 TGTGCCAGCAGCTTCAGGGGGCTGGCCTACGAGCAGTACTTC CASSFRGLAYEQYF
TRBJ1-2 NA TRBV11-3 NA TGTGCCAGCAGCTTAGAAGGCTATGGCTACACCTTC CASSLEGYGYTF
TRBJ1-2 NA TRBV6-5 NA TGTGCCAGCAGTTCCCGCCGTACCTATGGCTACACCTTC CASSSRRTYGYTF
TRBJ2-1 NA TRBV9 NA TGTGCCAGCAGCGGCGAGGGTGCATCCTACAATGAGCAGTTCTTC CASSGEGASYNEQFF
TRBJ2-1 NA TRBV29-1 TRBD1 TGCAGCGCCGGGACAGTCTATAGTGATGAGCAGTTCTTC CSAGTVYSDEQFF
TRBJ1-1 NA TRBV5-1 TRBD1 TGCGCCAGCAGGCCTGACAGGGTAGACACTGAAGCTTTCTTT CASRPDRVDTEAFF
TRBJ1-4 NA TRBV29-1 NA TGCAGCGTTGTGTTGGAAGAGGGTGCAACTAATGAAAAACTGTTTTTT CSVVLEEGATNEKLFF
TRBJ1-5 NA TRBV7-6 NA TGTGCCAGCAGCTTAGGGGCCACTTCCAATCAGCCCCAGCATTTT CASSLGATSNQPQHF
TRBJ2-3 NA TRBV10-3 TRBD2 TGTGCCATCAGTGTCTTAGCGGGAGCATCAGCAGATACGCAGTATTTT CAISVLAGASADTQYF
TRBJ1-3 NA TRBV5-1 NA TGCGCCAGCAGCTTGGGCTCAGGGTTAGGAAACACCATATATTTT CASSLGSGLGNTIYF
TRBJ1-3 NA TRBV25-1 NA TGTGCCAGCAGCAGAGCCTCTGGAAACACCATATATTTT CASSRASGNTIYF
TRBJ1-5 NA TRBV3-1/TRBV3-2 NA TGTGCCAGCCAGGACCGCGGGAGCAATCAGCCCCAGCATTTT CASQDRGSNQPQHF
TRBJ1-2 NA TRBV19 NA TGTGCCAGTAGTATCTTGGACCAAGACTATGGCTACACCTTC CASSILDQDYGYTF
TRBJ1-5 many TRBV7-9 NA TGTGCCAGCAGCCTAGATGGCAATCAGCCCCAGCATTTT CASSLDGNQPQHF
TRBJ1-5 NA TRBV6-1 NA TGTGCCAGCAGTGAAGCTTATGGTCAGCCCCAGCATTTT CASSEAYGQPQHF
TRBJ2-1 NA TRBV3-1/TRBV3-2 NA TGTGCCAGCAGCCTCGGGGGGCCAGGTGAGCAGTTCTTC CASSLGGPGEQFF
TRBJ2-1 NA TRBV11-2 TRBD1 TGTGCCAGCAACAGGGACAGAATTTACAATGAGCAGTTCTTC CASNRDRIYNEQFF
TRBJ1-1 NA TRBV11-2 NA TGTGCCAGCAGCTTAGTAGGGAACACTGAAGCTTTCTTT CASSLVGNTEAFF
TRBJ2-3 NA TRBV11-3 NA TGTGCCAGCAGCTTAGTACCAGATACGCAGTATTTT CASSLVPDTQYF
TRBJ2-1 once TRBV7-9 NA TGTGCCAGCAGCTTAGCATCGGGAGACAATGAGCAGTTCTTC CASSLASGDNEQFF
TRBJ2-7 once TRBV7-2 NA TGTGCCAGCAGCTTCGGGGGCGCGCGGTACGAGCAGTACTTC CASSFGGARYEQYF
TRBJ2-4 NA TRBV10-2 NA TGCGCCAGCAACGAGGGACTAGCCAAAAACATTCAGTACTTC CASNEGLAKNIQYF
TRBJ2-1 NA TRBV18 NA TGTGCCAGCTCACCACTCCCCCAGGCCGGCTATGAGCAGTTCTTC CASSPLPQAGYEQFF
TRBJ2-7 NA TRBV19 NA TGTGCCAGTAGTATGGTCGCTAGCGATGCTCGAGGCTACGAGCAGTACTTC CASSMVASDARGYEQYF
TRBJ1-3 NA TRBV11-3 NA TGTGCCAGCAGCTCCTCAGGGAGAAACACCATATATTTT CASSSSGRNTIYF
TRBJ2-6 NA TRBV5-6 NA TGTGCCAGCAGCTTGAACGGGCTCTCTGGGGCCAACGTCCTGACTTTC CASSLNGLSGANVLTF
TRBJ1-1 NA TRBV25-1 NA TGTGCCAGCACGGACAACATGAACACTGAAGCTTTCTTT CASTDNMNTEAFF